This T cell receptor beta chain was retrieved from a study of blood T cell repertoires in COVID-19. This clone was picked up a small number of times. Sequencing was performed with immunoSEQ multiplex PCR; in TCRdb, only in-frame clones are kept and a portion is missing. The sample lists under 80,000 clones; around 77% were seen once. The receptor's source is a human donor in a cohort sampled during active COVID-19. Specimen: peripheral blood.

CDR3 nucleotides: TGTGCCAGCAGCTGGGACAGGGAGAGCCGCGAGCAGTACTTC. As protein: CASSWDRESREQYF. The chain employs TRBV7-8 and TRBJ2-7; 9 positions agree with TRBD1. The germline gives CDR1 SGHVS, CDR2 FQNEAQ. V lost 4 bases to trimming and J lost 6 bases; unmatched junction nucleotides: 7. The CDR3 has 14 residues.